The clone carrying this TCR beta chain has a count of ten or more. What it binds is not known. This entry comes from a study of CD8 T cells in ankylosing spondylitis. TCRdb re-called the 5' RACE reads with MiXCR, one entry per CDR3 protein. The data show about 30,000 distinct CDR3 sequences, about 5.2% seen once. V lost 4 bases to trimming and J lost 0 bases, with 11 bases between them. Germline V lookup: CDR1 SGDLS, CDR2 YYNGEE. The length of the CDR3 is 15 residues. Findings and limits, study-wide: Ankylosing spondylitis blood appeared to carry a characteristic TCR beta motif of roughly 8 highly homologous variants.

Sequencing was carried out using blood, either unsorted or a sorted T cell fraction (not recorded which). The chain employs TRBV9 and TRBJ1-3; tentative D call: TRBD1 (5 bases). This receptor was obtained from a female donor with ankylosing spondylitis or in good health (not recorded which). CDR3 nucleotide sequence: TGTGCCAGCAGCCCCCGGAGGGGCTCTGGAAACACCATATATTTT. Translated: CASSPRRGSGNTIYF.